Listed below are T cell receptor beta chains from one sample, sequenced in a study of blood T cells in healthy people across ages. TCRdb called the 5' RACE reads again in MiXCR, with one record for every CDR3 protein. Here the sample spans about 640,000 distinct CDR3 sequences, about 53% being singletons. Sequencing input: blood. The source is a man in his 60s in good health. CDR3s include the opening cysteine and the closing phenylalanine or tryptophan. The order of the fields is J gene, clone size, D gene, V gene, CDR3 protein, CDR3 DNA. D genes are given only for firm matches. The size entry is marked missing in some rows and otherwise reads once, few, many or a size class.

>TRBJ2-7|-|TRBD1|TRBV7-9
CASSFGQGAVYEQYF
TGTGCCAGCAGCTTTGGTCAGGGGGCCGTCTACGAGCAGTACTTC
>TRBJ2-7|-|-|TRBV5-1
CASSTAPPGSFIGEQYF
TGCGCCAGCAGCACAGCTCCTCCCGGGTCCTTTATAGGCGAGCAGTACTTC
>TRBJ1-2|-|-|TRBV27
CASSWSRQANYGYTF
TGTGCCAGCAGTTGGTCCCGACAGGCTAACTATGGCTACACCTTC
>TRBJ2-3|-|-|TRBV24-1
CATSARGLTDTQYF
TGTGCCACCAGTGCCCGAGGGCTCACAGATACGCAGTATTTT
>TRBJ2-3|-|-|TRBV29-1
CSVEVAEGGTDTQYF
TGCAGCGTTGAAGTAGCGGAGGGGGGAACAGATACGCAGTATTTT
>TRBJ1-2|-|-|TRBV5-1
CASSSLHGYTF
TGCGCCAGCAGCTCGCTGCATGGCTACACCTTC
>TRBJ1-1|-|-|TRBV4-1
CASSQDWGGEAFF
TGCGCCAGCAGCCAAGATTGGGGGGGGGAAGCTTTCTTT
>TRBJ2-3|-|-|TRBV5-1
CASSPLGLDTQYF
TGCGCCAGCAGCCCCCTAGGGTTAGATACGCAGTATTTT
>TRBJ2-7|-|TRBD2|TRBV29-1
CSAHGTSGSSYEQYF
TGCAGCGCCCACGGGACTAGCGGGAGCTCCTACGAGCAGTACTTC
>TRBJ2-5|-|-|TRBV5-4
CASSLLGAETQYF
TGTGCCAGCAGCTTGCTAGGGGCGGAGACCCAGTACTTC
>TRBJ1-2|once|-|TRBV9
CASSVEQGASYGYTF
TGTGCCAGCAGCGTTGAACAGGGAGCGAGTTATGGCTACACCTTC
>TRBJ1-1|-|TRBD1|TRBV29-1
CSVFKGAGNTEAFF
TGCAGCGTATTTAAGGGGGCGGGAAACACTGAAGCTTTCTTT
>TRBJ2-1|-|TRBD1|TRBV11-2
CASSRGTGFDEQFF
TGTGCCAGCAGCCGCGGGACAGGGTTTGATGAGCAGTTCTTC
>TRBJ2-5|-|-|TRBV27
CASSFTGVQTQYF
TGTGCCAGCAGTTTTACGGGGGTACAGACCCAGTACTTC
>TRBJ2-1|-|TRBD1|TRBV24-1
CATSATGTGAYNKQFF
TGTGCCACCAGTGCCACCGGGACAGGAGCCTACAATAAGCAGTTCTTC
>TRBJ2-1|-|-|TRBV15
CATSREAGVGNEQFF
TGTGCCACCAGCAGAGAAGCAGGCGTAGGCAATGAGCAGTTCTTC
>TRBJ2-2|-|-|TRBV11-1
CASSLRPFQSYTGELFF
TGTGCCAGCAGCTTACGTCCCTTTCAGTCTTACACCGGGGAGCTGTTTTTT
>TRBJ2-3|few|-|TRBV2
CASSYQDTQYF
TGTGCCAGCAGTTATCAGGATACGCAGTATTTT
>TRBJ1-2|-|-|TRBV5-4
CASREDKGDYDYTF
TGTGCCAGCAGAGAAGACAAGGGGGACTATGACTACACCTTC
>TRBJ2-6|-|-|TRBV5-1
CASSLNPGANVLTF
TGCGCCAGCAGCTTGAACCCAGGGGCCAACGTCCTGACTTTC
>TRBJ2-2|-|-|TRBV7-8
CASSLAGSGELFF
TGTGCCAGCAGCTTAGCAGGGTCCGGGGAGCTGTTTTTT
>TRBJ2-5|few|TRBD1|TRBV5-1
CASGVGDRGETQYF
TGCGCCAGCGGGGTAGGGGACAGGGGTGAGACTCAGTACTTC
>TRBJ2-4|few|TRBD2|TRBV12-3/TRBV12-4
CASSSREVAKNIQYF
TGTGCCAGCAGTTCCCGGGAGGTAGCCAAAAACATTCAGTACTTC
>TRBJ2-1|-|TRBD2|TRBV7-6
CASSSFPSGTYNEQFF
TGTGCCAGCAGCTCTTTCCCCAGCGGGACCTACAATGAGCAGTTCTTC
>TRBJ2-7|-|-|TRBV6-6
CASSPGGRGQYF
TGTGCCAGCAGCCCTGGAGGACGCGGGCAGTACTTC
>TRBJ1-5|few|-|TRBV6-1
CASSAQARWGISNQPQHF
TGTGCCAGCAGTGCCCAAGCTCGTTGGGGGATAAGCAATCAGCCCCAGCATTTT
>TRBJ1-1|-|-|TRBV29-1
CSVEARGVGTEAFF
TGCAGCGTTGAAGCTCGGGGGGTCGGCACTGAAGCTTTCTTT
>TRBJ2-1|-|-|TRBV18
CASSPIGFSEQFF
TGTGCCAGCTCACCTATAGGGTTCAGTGAGCAGTTCTTC
>TRBJ2-6|-|-|TRBV6-1
CASSGSHGTGANVLTF
TGTGCCAGCAGTGGCTCCCACGGTACTGGGGCCAACGTCCTGACTTTC
>TRBJ2-5|-|-|TRBV7-9
CASSSLGDPKRETQYF
TGTGCCAGCAGCTCCCTTGGGGACCCTAAGCGGGAGACCCAGTACTTC
>TRBJ1-2|once|-|TRBV7-2
CASSPPSPDGYTF
TGTGCCAGCAGCCCCCCCAGTCCCGACGGCTACACCTTC
>TRBJ2-1|-|TRBD1|TRBV27
CASSLSRDRGYNEQFF
TGTGCCAGCAGTTTATCCAGGGACAGGGGGTACAATGAGCAGTTCTTC
>TRBJ2-1|few|-|TRBV5-1
CASSEEGGAGDEQFF
TGCGCCAGCAGCGAAGAAGGGGGGGCCGGTGATGAGCAGTTCTTC
>TRBJ2-7|-|-|TRBV2
CASSDRWFSYEQYF
TGTGCCAGCAGTGATCGCTGGTTCTCCTACGAGCAGTACTTC
>TRBJ2-3|once|TRBD2|TRBV9
CASSVGVAGLTDTQYF
TGTGCCAGCAGCGTAGGGGTAGCGGGGCTCACAGATACGCAGTATTTT
>TRBJ2-5|-|TRBD1|TRBV5-1
CASSFNRGSETQYF
TGCGCCAGCAGCTTCAACAGGGGCTCGGAGACCCAGTACTTC
>TRBJ1-5|-|TRBD1|TRBV20-1
CSAKGQGTKYSNQPQHF
TGCAGTGCTAAAGGACAGGGGACAAAATATAGCAATCAGCCCCAGCATTTT
>TRBJ2-7|-|-|TRBV13
CASSLGPGDTYSYEQYF
TGTGCCAGCAGCTTAGGCCCGGGGGACACTTACTCCTACGAGCAGTACTTC
>TRBJ2-3|-|-|TRBV20-1
CSARQAGSDTQYF
TGCAGTGCTAGACAAGCGGGTTCAGATACGCAGTATTTT
>TRBJ2-1|-|TRBD2|TRBV6-1
CASSERTSPPEQFF
TGTGCCAGCAGTGAAAGGACTAGCCCTCCTGAGCAGTTCTTC
>TRBJ2-3|-|-|TRBV7-2
CASFPNFLYRYAYF
TGTGCCAGCTTTCCTAATTTTCTGTACAGATACGCGTATTTT
>TRBJ2-1|-|-|TRBV5-1
CASSVGNNEQFF
TGCGCCAGCAGCGTAGGGAACAATGAGCAGTTCTTC
>TRBJ2-7|few|TRBD2|TRBV27
CASSPGTGTSAYEQYF
TGTGCCAGCAGCCCTGGGACCGGGACTAGCGCCTACGAGCAGTACTTC
>TRBJ2-5|few|TRBD2|TRBV20-1
CSARDRPLSSGGQETQYF
TGCAGTGCTAGAGATCGGCCCCTGAGTAGCGGGGGGCAAGAGACCCAGTACTTC
>TRBJ1-6|-|-|TRBV11-2
CASSFQESPLHF
TGTGCCAGCAGCTTTCAAGAGTCACCCCTCCACTTT
>TRBJ2-3|-|-|TRBV2
CVSSAESTDTQYF
TGTGTCAGCAGTGCGGAAAGCACAGATACGCAGTATTTT
>TRBJ2-5|-|TRBD1|TRBV5-1
CASSLEGGQNKETQYF
TGCGCCAGCAGCTTGGAAGGGGGCCAGAATAAAGAGACCCAGTACTTC
>TRBJ2-5|-|TRBD2|TRBV10-3
CAISEGTTQGTQYF
TGTGCCATCAGTGAGGGGACTACCCAAGGGACCCAGTACTTC
>TRBJ2-3|-|-|TRBV20-1
CSARDRRTSTDTQYF
TGCAGTGCTAGAGATCGGCGGACTAGCACAGATACGCAGTATTTT
>TRBJ2-6|-|-|TRBV25-1
CASSPHGGGANVLTF
TGTGCCAGCAGTCCCCATGGGGGTGGGGCCAACGTCCTGACTTTC
>TRBJ1-2|-|-|TRBV5-1
CASSLRQGGDLDYGYTF
TGCGCCAGCAGCTTGCGGCAGGGAGGCGACTTAGACTATGGCTACACCTTC